The clone carrying this TCR beta chain was found once. This sample is part of a study of blood T cell repertoires in COVID-19. This CDR3 spans 14 amino acids. The junction had 2 bases not matched to a gene; V was cut back by 5 bases and J by 4 bases. Germline lookup yields CDR1 KGHDR and CDR2 SFDVKD. Data came from immunoSEQ multiplex PCR; TCRdb stores just in-frame clones and leaves some out. The top ten hold approximately 5.6% of the sample, which has 110,000 or so clones, 70% to 80% seen once. Sequences were obtained from peripheral blood. The chain couples TRBV24-1 to TRBJ2-2, with TRBD2 identical over 8 bases. This clonotype originated in a man in his 70s with acute or convalescent COVID-19. The CDR3 DNA reads as TGTGCCACCAGTGGCGGGGGGCTCACCGGGGAGCTGTTTTTT. Its protein is CATSGGGLTGELFF.